The entry below describes one T cell receptor (beta chain). This sample was taken from a study of blood T cell repertoires in COVID-19. About the study: The cDNA or gDNA used as material had been derived from T cells, B-cell-depleted T cells, or PBMCs.

As handled by the study authors: Estimated nucleated cell counts came from reference gene primer amplification. Libraries were prepared by immunoSEQ multiplex PCR; TCRdb keeps only in-frame clonotypes and omits some of them. V and J calls and clone size follow that table, whereas D and trimming were derived from the DNA. The profile shows some 370,000 clones, about 89% of them singletons. The germline V gene has CDR1 SGHDT and CDR2 YYEEEE. The CDR3 is 15 residues long. The V and J ends lost 3 bases and 8 bases, in that order; junction bases with no gene match: 6. V usage is TRBV5-6 and J usage is TRBJ2-4, with 12 bases fitting TRBD1. The TCR originated in a middle-aged man with acute or convalescent COVID-19. Sequenced: peripheral blood. CDR3 sequence: CASSSGQGARDIQYF. Here the CDR3 DNA reads TGTGCCAGCAGCTCGGGACAGGGGGCGAGGGACATTCAGTACTTC. The variable domain in full, completed from reference TRBV5-6 and TRBJ2-4, reads DAGVTQSPTHLIKTRGQQVTLRCSPKSGHDTVSWYQQALGQGPQFIFQYYEEEERQRGNFPDRFSGHQFPNYSSELNVNALLLGDSALYLCASSSGQGARDIQYFGAGTRLSVL.